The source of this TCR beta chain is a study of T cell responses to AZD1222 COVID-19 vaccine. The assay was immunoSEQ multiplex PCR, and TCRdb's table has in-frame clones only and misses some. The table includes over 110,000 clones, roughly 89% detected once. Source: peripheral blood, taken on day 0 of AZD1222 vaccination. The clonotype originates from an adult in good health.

CDR3 sequence: CASSVEGGPKPNYGYTF. CDR3 bases: TGTGCCAGCAGCGTAGAGGGGGGGCCCAAGCCTAACTATGGCTACACCTTC. The chain combines TRBV9 with TRBJ1-2, with a tentative D call TRBD1 (6 bases). Trimming removed 0 bases from V and 0 bases from J, with 15 bases in between. Germline V gene data show CDR1 as SGDLS and CDR2 as YYNGEE. The CDR3 consists of 17 residues.